One sample yielded the 7 T cell receptor beta chains listed below, sequenced in a study of blood T cell repertoires in COVID-19. Method: immunoSEQ multiplex PCR; TCRdb's copy keeps in-frame clones and lacks some. Of around 120,000 clones in the sample, 65% to 85% were seen once. Sample: peripheral blood. These TCRs come from a man aged 65-85 years with acute or convalescent COVID-19.

The rearrangement links TRBV3-1 (or the pseudogene TRBV3-2) to TRBJ1-2; a weak D match, TRBD1 (6 bases). CDR3 length: 14 residues. Germline CDR1 reads LGHDT; CDR2 reads YNNKEL (reference sequence). V was clipped by 5 bases and J by 1 base, with 11 bases between them. This chain's CDR3 is CASSVWTDNYGYTF. DNA of the CDR3: TGTGCCAGCAGCGTCTGGACAGATAACTATGGCTACACCTTC.

This clone is a singleton in its sample. The V call is TRBV5-1, the J call TRBJ1-1; D uncertain. V was shortened by 1 base and J by 6 bases, with 10 bases between the two germline ends. This CDR3 is 13 amino acids long. Germline V CDR1 and CDR2: SGHRS, YFSETQ. CDR3 in amino acids: CASSLIQSSEAFF. DNA of the CDR3: TGCGCCAGCAGCTTGATACAGAGCTCTGAAGCTTTCTTT.

The V call is TRBV7-9, the J call TRBJ1-3; the match to TRBD1 covers 7 bases. The V and J ends lost 7 bases and 2 bases, in that order; junction bases with no gene match: 5. Per the germline V gene, CDR1 is SEHNR and CDR2 is FQNEAQ (reference sequence). This CDR3 comprises 14 residues. This CDR3 reads CASNYQGAGNTIYF. The CDR3 bases are TGTGCCAGCAACTACCAGGGGGCTGGAAACACCATATATTTT. Looking up the rest from reference TRBV7-9 and TRBJ1-3 gives the full variable domain: DTGVSQNPRHKITKRGQNVTFRCDPISEHNRLYWYRQTLGQGPEFLTYFQNEAQLEKSRLLSDRFSAERPKGSFSTLEIQRTEQGDSAMYLCASNYQGAGNTIYFGEGSWLTVV.

V and J are TRBV28 and TRBJ1-1; D is undetermined. CDR1 is MDHEN, CDR2 SYDVKM, per germline. Trimming shortened V by 6 bases and J by 5 bases, and 16 bases separated the two germline ends. This CDR3 is built from 14 residues. The CDR3 coding sequence is TGTGCCAGCAGGCAGGCGGGCTTAAAGACTGAAGCTTTCTTT. Translation gives CASRQAGLKTEAFF.

The chain is built from TRBV2 and TRBJ2-3; 9 bases match TRBD1. The CDR3 consists of 17 residues. V dropped 0 bases and J dropped 7; count of bases not matched to a gene: 11. Germline assignment: CDR1 SNHLY and CDR2 FYNNEI. CDR3 coding DNA: TGTGCCAGCAGTGAAGCGACATACGGGACAGGGTCATATACGCAGTATTTT. Translation gives CASSEATYGTGSYTQYF.

The chain links TRBV2 to TRBJ2-3, with 7 bases matching TRBD2. V was clipped by 7 bases and J by 2 bases; unmatched bases: 6. CDR1 and CDR2 from the germline V gene are SNHLY and FYNNEI. The CDR3 contains 14 residues. The CDR3 sequence: CASMNSGYTDTQYF. The CDR3 nucleotides read TGTGCCAGCATGAATAGCGGGTACACAGATACGCAGTATTTT.

The chain combines TRBV7-2 with TRBJ2-7, with TRBD1 identical over 7 bases. The CDR3 length is 15 residues. V lost 4 bases to trimming and J lost 0 bases; unmatched junction nucleotides: 6. Germline CDR1 and CDR2: SGHTA and FQGNSA. CDR3 sequence reads: CASSYPDRASYEQYF. The CDR3 DNA follows: TGTGCCAGCAGCTACCCCGACAGGGCCTCCTACGAGCAGTACTTC.